This paragraph covers one TCR beta chain sequence. Study processing details: Nucleated cell number was recorded as an estimate derived from reference gene primer amplification. Some clones are missing from TCRdb's copy, which holds only in-frame ones; the method was immunoSEQ multiplex PCR. V, J and clone size are those of that table, while D and trimming were read from the DNA. Of roughly 300,000 clones in the sample, 65% to 90% were seen once. These data originate in a study of blood T cell repertoires in COVID-19. Study background: Specimens from acute and convalescent COVID-19 originated in the United States, Italy and Spain. PBMCs, B-cell-depleted T cells, or T cells provided the cDNA or gDNA that made up the material.

Germline-derived CDR1 and CDR2 are LNHNV and YYDKDF (reference sequence). The CDR3 covers 15 residues. J lost 3 bases, V lost 5 bases, and 5 bases had no gene match. This chain links TRBV15 with TRBJ2-1; TRBD1 aligns across 9 bases. The sample was peripheral blood. The receptor's source is a human donor in a cohort sampled during active COVID-19. CDR3 in DNA: TGTGCCACCAGCTACCGACAGGGGGTCTACAATGAGCAGTTCTTC. It codes for CATSYRQGVYNEQFF.